A selection of T cell receptor beta chains follows, all from one sample in a study of shared clonotypes between healthy human individuals. Sequencing was performed with immunoSEQ multiplex PCR; in TCRdb, only in-frame clones are kept and a portion is missing. The sample records about 2.3 million clones, over 85% being singletons. Sequenced input: naive CD4+ T cells from PBMCs. The receptors shown here come from a young man in good health. Some clones in this sample may be carry-over from other donors' samples. The CDR3 runs from the conserved cysteine through the conserved F or W. The D gene is left open where the match is weak. Some rows mark clone size as missing; the rest say once, few, many or name a class of expanded clone.

clone_size j_call d_call v_call cdr3_aa cdr3_nt
NA TRBJ1-1 NA TRBV6-4 CASRRASRDTEAFF TGTGCCAGCAGACGGGCCTCCAGGGACACTGAAGCTTTCTTT
NA TRBJ2-7 TRBD1 TRBV6-1 CASSRDRVYEQYF TGTGCCAGCAGTAGGGACAGGGTCTACGAGCAGTACTTC
NA TRBJ2-5 NA TRBV12-1 CASSQPAGWEEQETQYF TGTGCCAGCAGCCAACCGGCGGGTTGGGAGGAGCAAGAGACCCAGTACTTC
NA TRBJ1-1 NA TRBV5-1 CASSLAADRLLLNTEAFF TGCGCCAGCAGCTTGGCGGCAGACAGACTACTTTTGAACACTGAAGCTTTCTTT
NA TRBJ2-7 NA TRBV11-2 CASSRDTNYEQYF TGTGCCAGCAGCCGCGACACAAATTACGAGCAGTACTTC
NA TRBJ2-7 NA TRBV5-1 CASSLNGADSYEQYF TGCGCCAGCAGCTTGAACGGGGCGGACTCCTACGAGCAGTACTTC
once TRBJ1-3 NA TRBV11-2 CASSPPSGNTIYF TGTGCCAGCAGCCCTCCCTCTGGAAACACCATATATTTT
once TRBJ1-2 NA TRBV28 CASSLGGGGQNYGYTF TGTGCCAGCAGTTTAGGGGGGGGTGGACAGAACTATGGCTACACCTTC
NA TRBJ2-7 TRBD2 TRBV18 CASSPNLAGATYEQYF TGTGCCAGCTCACCTAATTTGGCGGGAGCAACCTACGAGCAGTACTTC
NA TRBJ2-2 NA TRBV5-1 CASSLAGTNTGELFF TGCGCCAGCAGCTTGGCTGGGACGAACACCGGGGAGCTGTTTTTT
NA TRBJ2-3 NA TRBV2 CASSVRTVSDTQYF TGTGCCAGCAGTGTCCGGACAGTGTCAGATACGCAGTATTTT
NA TRBJ2-3 NA TRBV5-4 CASRGSNTQYF TGTGCCAGCAGGGGTAGTAATACGCAGTATTTT
NA TRBJ2-1 NA TRBV5-1 CASSFGGMGYNEQFF TGCGCCAGCAGCTTCGGGGGTATGGGGTACAATGAGCAGTTCTTC
NA TRBJ2-3 NA TRBV11-3 CASSLGIATDTQYF TGTGCCAGCAGCTTAGGGATAGCTACAGATACGCAGTATTTT
once TRBJ1-1 NA TRBV5-1 CASSLAAGRVNTEAFF TGCGCCAGCAGCTTGGCGGCAGGGAGAGTGAACACTGAAGCTTTCTTT
NA TRBJ2-1 NA TRBV6-5 CASSYSRVHNEQFF TGTGCCAGCAGTTACTCTCGCGTTCACAATGAGCAGTTCTTC
NA TRBJ1-1 NA TRBV7-2 CASSLGLGVNTEAFF TGTGCCAGCAGCTTAGGCTTAGGGGTAAACACTGAAGCTTTCTTT
NA TRBJ1-2 TRBD1 TRBV19 CASSAVFDRGISNYGYTF TGTGCCAGTAGTGCGGTTTTTGACAGGGGAATAAGTAACTATGGCTACACCTTC
NA TRBJ1-4 TRBD1 TRBV29-1 CSVGQGGGEKLFF TGCAGCGTGGGACAGGGGGGAGGTGAAAAACTGTTTTTT
NA TRBJ2-7 NA TRBV4-3 CASSREVGVGQYF TGCGCCAGCAGCCGGGAGGTGGGAGTTGGACAGTACTTC
NA TRBJ2-5 TRBD1 TRBV6-6 CASSYYHGTGGETQYF TGTGCCAGCAGTTACTACCACGGGACAGGGGGGGAGACCCAGTACTTC
NA TRBJ2-3 NA TRBV7-6 CASSLSATSTDTQYF TGTGCCAGCAGCTTAAGTGCAACTAGCACAGATACGCAGTATTTT
NA TRBJ2-5 NA TRBV5-1 CASSLYSGEETQYF TGCGCCAGCAGCTTGTATAGCGGCGAAGAGACCCAGTACTTC
few TRBJ2-2 NA TRBV18 CASSPPRDTGELFF TGTGCCAGCTCACCACCCAGGGACACCGGGGAGCTGTTTTTT
NA TRBJ2-6 NA TRBV5-4 CASSERGGSGANVLTF TGTGCCAGCAGCGAGAGAGGGGGCTCTGGGGCCAACGTCCTGACTTTC
NA TRBJ1-5 NA TRBV28 CASSPGGDRNQPQHF TGTGCCAGCAGTCCGGGGGGGGACCGCAATCAGCCCCAGCATTTT